A selection of T cell receptor beta chains follows, all from one sample in a study of lymphopenia after photon versus proton radiotherapy. Method: immunoSEQ multiplex PCR; TCRdb's copy keeps in-frame clones and lacks some. There are tens of thousands of clones in the sample; 85% occur only once, and roughly a sixth lies in the top ten. The material was peripheral blood, obtained from a patient treated with photon-based radiotherapy. The source is a man aged 55 to 70 with pancreatic cancer. Each CDR3 is given with its conserved first and last residue.

j_call	v_call	cdr3_aa
TRBJ2-7	TRBV4-1	CASSPGTSHYEQYF
TRBJ2-1	TRBV11-3	CASSLAAGGDNEQFF
TRBJ2-5	TRBV5-6	CASSSLGKYDLSQETQYF
TRBJ1-6	TRBV7-3	CASSLYAPPGPGTPLHF
TRBJ1-2	TRBV5-1	CASSSKGVRGYTF
TRBJ2-7	TRBV19	CASRRWGGSYEQYF
TRBJ2-1	TRBV6-6	CASSPQAPGRNEQFF
TRBJ1-1	TRBV13	CASSRTITEAFF
TRBJ1-5	TRBV18	CASSPGIQPQHF
TRBJ2-7	TRBV6-6	CASSPRQGEQYF
TRBJ1-1	TRBV5-1	CASSRRGAYTEAFF
TRBJ1-5	TRBV7-8	CASSQRTAGPNQPQHF
TRBJ1-5	TRBV5-1	CASSLGTGYNQPQHF
TRBJ1-2	TRBV11-2	CASSVTGTNYGYTF
TRBJ1-2	TRBV5-5	CASSSSAYTYGYTF
TRBJ1-2	TRBV7-6	CASSGGVDGYTF
TRBJ2-3	TRBV5-1	CASSLAGSTDTQYF
TRBJ1-2	TRBV5-6	CASSIVDEGYTF
TRBJ1-1	TRBV2	CASPRGALNTEAFF
TRBJ2-7	TRBV6-6	CASTHPWGSNSYEQYF
TRBJ1-4	TRBV7-6	CASSFEPGRNEKLFF
TRBJ1-3	TRBV30	CAWGEEDRSYSGNTIYF
TRBJ2-3	TRBV14	CASSLLRGSTDTQYF
TRBJ2-3	TRBV11-2	CASSLEPTSGSTDTQYF
TRBJ1-2	TRBV6-5	CASSVGVFYGYTF
TRBJ2-5	TRBV30	CAWSVRRRETQYF
TRBJ2-6	TRBV9	CASSSRPGRAGANVLTF
TRBJ2-2	TRBV7-3	CASSGAGNTGELFF